This T cell receptor beta chain was retrieved from a study of tumor-infiltrating lymphocytes in primary liver carcinoma (dated by TCRdb to about 2017). Concerning the study at large: Between late 2015 and early 2016, about 5 patients in China with histopathologically diagnosed primary liver carcinoma had their tumors surgically resected. Hepatocellular carcinoma (four) or combined HCC and intrahepatic cholangiocarcinoma (one) was present in the five patients, who were three men and two women aged 30 to 69 years. TCRbeta repertoire sequencing, expression microarrays and whole-exome sequencing were combined in the study across five regions of each liver tumor, with adjacent normal tissue and blood also included. Roughly 3.5 to 7.5 million productive TCRbeta reads were obtained per sample, and no significant difference in read depth was found between tissue types. Tumors of the five patients were stage T1-T3 N0M0 with maximum diameters of roughly 4.2 to 11 cm. TCRbeta repertoire sequencing covered 35 or so specimens from 5 patients: around 25 tumor regions, 5 adjacent noncancerous liver tissues and 5 peripheral blood samples. High reproducibility was observed for the technical replicate repertoires, with mean shared-clone rates near 0.89 and correlation coefficients above 0.95. What the work shows at the level of the full study, not this receptor alone: The study included only five or six patients, and the authors note findings should be validated in a larger study. Comparison of CD4+ and CD8+ T cell repertoires was precluded by the use of bulk unsorted samples. The top 250 clones accounted for a significantly greater share of the repertoire in tumors than in blood (p = 0.039). Consistent with antigen-driven expansion, pairs of tumor regions showed higher repertoire overlap (mean about 36%) than either tumor-adjacent pairs (around 17%) or tumor-blood pairs (roughly 14%). Only the TCR beta chain was sequenced, which likely underestimates true repertoire diversity because unpaired alpha chains were not captured.

V drops 6 bases and J drops 4 bases, leaving 4 bases in between. As encoded in the germline V gene, CDR1 is MNHEY while CDR2 is SVGAGI. Including the terminal cysteine and phenylalanine, the CDR3 comprises 11 residues. The kept DNA is CDR3 alone, 33 bases in frame from the first base. RNA from unsorted whole blood was extracted with TRIzol reagent, and germline DNA was obtained with the DNeasy Blood & Tissue kit. At the time of sampling, the patients had chronic HBV infection and had not received any treatment. Approximately 4.1 milliliters of peripheral blood were collected into K2EDTA tubes before surgery. With respect to this clonotype: Its antigen is not yet known. Per-base quality was not reported, and no clone a single base away is much larger than it.

Using a constant-region primer and ProtoScript II reverse transcriptase, TCRbeta-specific cDNA was reverse-transcribed from around 500 ng total RNA. The TCRbeta libraries were prepared through three rounds of nested multiplex PCR following a slightly modified ARM-PCR procedure. Multiplex TRBV1-TRBV30 forward primers and a Cbeta reverse primer were used in the first two PCR rounds, each of which was run for around 10 cycles. Sample barcodes and Illumina adapters were added in a final 25-cycle PCR using Deep VentR polymerase. Before sequencing, amplicons of 200-500 bp were gel-purified using a QIAquick gel extraction kit. An Illumina HiSeq 2500 was used to sequence the TCRbeta amplicons with 250-bp paired-end reads. The study's own analysis went as follows. To recover full CDR3 sequences, reads were quality-trimmed using Trimmomatic v0.33 and paired reads were then merged using FLASH v1.2.11. V, D and J germline segments were assigned to the rearranged TCRbeta sequences using MiGEC v1.2.1b. VDJtools v1.0.0 computed clonotype statistics and Shannon-Wiener diversity indices. To reduce sampling bias, subsequent analyses other than the diversity analysis used only the 250 most abundant clonotypes in each sample. The public sequencing data were trimmed at Q25 with fastp and processed into clonotypes with MiXCR by TCRdb, which kept only in-frame beta chains. Each CDR3 protein gets just one entry, which takes the most common genes and DNA from the rows behind it. V and J calls and clone size were set by TCRdb, not the authors. The sample table lists 180,000 or so distinct CDR3 sequences, about 60% of them with a count of one. Of the sample, 65% to 80% falls within the top ten clones.

This clonotype was sampled from a man aged 40-49 years with primary liver carcinoma and hepatitis B virus infection. Material: peripheral blood. The chain was built from TRBV6-5 and TRBJ2-1, with the D segment identity uncertain. The CDR3 loop reads CASRGYNEQFF. The nucleotide sequence reads TGTGCCAGCAGGGGGTACAATGAGCAGTTCTTC.